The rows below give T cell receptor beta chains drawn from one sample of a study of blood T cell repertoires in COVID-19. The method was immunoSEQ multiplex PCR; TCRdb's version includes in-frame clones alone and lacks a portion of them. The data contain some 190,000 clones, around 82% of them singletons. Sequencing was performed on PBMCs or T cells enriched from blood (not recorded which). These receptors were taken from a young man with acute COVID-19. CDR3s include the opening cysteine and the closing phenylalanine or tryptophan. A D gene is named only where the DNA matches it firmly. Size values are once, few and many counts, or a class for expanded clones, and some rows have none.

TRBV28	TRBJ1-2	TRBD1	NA	CASSSPGTGRINYGYTF	TGTGCCAGCAGTTCACCCGGGACAGGCCGCATCAACTATGGCTACACCTTC
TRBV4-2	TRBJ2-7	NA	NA	CASSQEPGLPYEQYF	TGTGCCAGCAGCCAAGAGCCAGGTCTTCCCTACGAGCAGTACTTC
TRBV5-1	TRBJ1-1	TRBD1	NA	CASSLKAGGANTGTEAFF	TGCGCCAGCAGCTTGAAGGCAGGGGGCGCAAATACGGGGACTGAAGCTTTCTTT
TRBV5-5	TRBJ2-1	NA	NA	CASSFGPRGGDEQFF	TGTGCCAGCAGTTTCGGGCCCAGGGGAGGGGATGAGCAGTTCTTC
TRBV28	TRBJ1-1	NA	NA	CASSFLQGYLNTEAFF	TGTGCCAGCAGTTTTTTGCAGGGTTATCTGAACACTGAAGCTTTCTTT
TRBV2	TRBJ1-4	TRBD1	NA	CASGTGREKLFF	TGTGCCAGCGGGACAGGGAGAGAAAAACTGTTTTTT
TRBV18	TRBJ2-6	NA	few	CASSPPGVISSGANVLTF	TGTGCCAGCTCACCACCCGGGGTGATAAGCTCTGGGGCCAACGTCCTGACTTTC
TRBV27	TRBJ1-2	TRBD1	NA	CASRTNFHRGGNYGYTF	TGTGCCAGCAGAACCAATTTTCACAGGGGGGGGAACTATGGCTACACCTTC
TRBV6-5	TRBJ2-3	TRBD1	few	CASRRQGAKDTQYF	TGTGCCAGCAGGAGACAGGGGGCAAAAGATACGCAGTATTTT
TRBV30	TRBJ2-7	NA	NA	CAWSWSDEQYF	TGTGCCTGGAGTTGGTCGGACGAGCAGTACTTC
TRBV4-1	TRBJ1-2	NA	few	CASSQATGGYTF	TGCGCCAGCAGCCAAGCGACCGGGGGCTACACCTTC
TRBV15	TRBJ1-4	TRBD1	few	CATSRAQGDEKLFF	TGTGCCACCAGCAGGGCGCAGGGGGATGAAAAACTGTTTTTT
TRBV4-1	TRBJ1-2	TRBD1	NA	CASSPHLAGTGFDGYTF	TGCGCCAGCAGTCCCCACTTAGCCGGGACAGGGTTTGATGGCTACACCTTC
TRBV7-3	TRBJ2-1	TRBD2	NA	CASSLSGGPSGQFF	TGTGCCAGCAGCTTGTCGGGGGGGCCTTCTGGACAGTTCTTC
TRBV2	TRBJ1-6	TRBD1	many	CASTGQVENSPLHF	TGTGCCAGCACGGGACAGGTGGAAAATTCACCCCTCCACTTT
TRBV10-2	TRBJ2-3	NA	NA	CASSSRVDTDTQYF	TGCGCCAGCAGTTCCAGGGTGGACACAGATACGCAGTATTTT
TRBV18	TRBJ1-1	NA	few	CASSNGGVTEAFF	TGTGCCAGCTCGAATGGGGGCGTCACTGAAGCTTTCTTT
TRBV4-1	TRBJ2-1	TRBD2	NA	CASKMTGGVINEQFF	TGCGCCAGCAAGATGACCGGGGGGGTCATTAATGAGCAGTTCTTC
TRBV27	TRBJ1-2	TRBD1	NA	CASSHRDRDYGYTF	TGTGCCAGCAGTCATCGGGACAGGGACTATGGCTACACCTTC
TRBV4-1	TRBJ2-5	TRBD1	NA	CASSLGQGAHQETQYF	TGCGCCAGCAGCCTTGGACAGGGGGCTCACCAAGAGACCCAGTACTTC
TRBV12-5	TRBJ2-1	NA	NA	CASGSWDQGGYNEQFF	TGTGCTAGTGGTTCGTGGGACCAGGGAGGCTACAATGAGCAGTTCTTC
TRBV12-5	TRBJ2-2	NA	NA	CASVVDWTGELFF	TGTGCTAGTGTTGTCGACTGGACCGGGGAGCTGTTTTTT
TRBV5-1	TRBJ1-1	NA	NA	CASSLVGRGAGTEAFF	TGCGCCAGCAGCTTGGTCGGTCGGGGGGCGGGCACTGAAGCTTTCTTT
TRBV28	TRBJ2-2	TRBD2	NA	CASSLLAGLLNTGELFF	TGTGCCAGCAGTTTACTAGCGGGTCTCCTGAACACCGGGGAGCTGTTTTTT
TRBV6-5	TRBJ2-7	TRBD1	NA	CASKDRVVDEQYF	TGTGCCAGCAAAGACAGGGTTGTTGACGAGCAGTACTTC
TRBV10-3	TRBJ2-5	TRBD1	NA	CAISERYDREETQYF	TGTGCCATCAGTGAGCGATATGACAGGGAAGAGACCCAGTACTTC